This TCR beta chain was identified during a study of CD8 T cells in Susac syndrome. The CDR3 has 15 amino acids. CDR1 is SGHRS and CDR2 is YFSETQ in the germline V gene. V lost 3 bases and J lost 4; bases outside the gene matches: 6. Concerning this clonotype: No antigen is known for it.

The sequenced target, TCR beta, came from blood CD8+ and CD4+ T cells. The multiple sclerosis controls were treatment-naive patients with relapsing-remitting disease that was stable or active. A quantity of about 0.45 to 1 ug RNA underwent reverse transcription using random hexamers. Multiplex PCR with immunoSEQ amplified the TCR beta CDR3 across 54 Vbeta and 13 Jbeta. TCRdb itself ran the immunoSEQ multiplex PCR reads through MiXCR, one entry per CDR3 protein. This repertoire shows about 130,000 distinct CDR3 sequences, more than 80% found once; its top ten account for 0.25% to 0.35%. Broader study findings: It was acknowledged in the study that its TCR sequencing and HLA analysis involved a relatively small number of individuals.

The source is a human donor with multiple sclerosis. The sequenced sample consisted of CD8+ T cells from PBMCs. This rearrangement joins TRBV5-1 to TRBJ1-1, with 10 bases lining up with TRBD1. CDR3: CASSSRRDRGTEAFF. CDR3 nucleotides: TGCGCCAGCAGCTCGCGCCGGGACAGGGGCACTGAAGCTTTCTTT.